This T cell receptor beta chain originates from a study of cytomegalovirus exposure and HLA in healthy donors. Study observations and caveats: It was reported in a later analysis that an Asian-associated ancestry cluster showed fewer N-insertions than the approximately 690-donor mean.

On this clone: Its antigen is still unknown.

Researchers ran the PCR with 60 Vbeta and 13 Jbeta primers. The protocol was immunoSEQ multiplex PCR, while the TCRdb copy is restricted to in-frame clones and leaves out a portion. This table holds 110,000 to 150,000 clones, 78% found once. The CDR3 has 19 residues. V was clipped by 1 base and J by 0 bases, with 22 bases between them. CDR1 GTSNPN and CDR2 SVGIG come from the germline V gene (reference sequence). Sequencing input: PBMCs. The V call is TRBV30, the J call TRBJ1-5; tentatively, D is TRBD1 (6 bases). This clonotype was sampled from a male donor in good health and CMV-seronegative. The CDR3, as DNA: TGTGCCTGGAGTGCAACAGGGCCTATGGGGCCCTATAGCAATCAGCCCCAGCATTTT. Translated, it gives CAWSATGPMGPYSNQPQHF.